The clone carrying this T cell receptor (beta chain) was seen once. The germline V gene has CDR1 LGHDT and CDR2 YNNKEL (reference sequence). The V end lost 4 bases, the J end lost 8 bases, and 12 bases lay between the germline ends. The CDR3 consists of 14 residues. This sample is part of a study of T cells in Graves' hyperthyroidism and ophthalmopathy. Study overall: Before any treatment, at initial diagnosis, peripheral blood was collected.

RNA transcripts served as the template for amplifying TCR beta CDR3 regions. A set of HTBI primers served as the primers for a first-round RT-PCR of the TCR CDR3. TCRdb recomputed calls from the multiplex PCR reads with MiXCR, one row per CDR3 protein. The sample contains 400,000 to 600,000 distinct CDR3 sequences, around 16% of which appear only once. Disease duration was under 3 months in the ophthalmopathy patients, who also had a Clinical Activity Score of at least 3 and a NOSPECS grade of at least 4. Clinical symptoms, serum thyroxine, TRAb, thyroid ultrasound and orbital computed tomography informed diagnoses.

Sequenced sample: blood. The chain recombines TRBV3-1 with TRBJ1-6; D uncertain. This sequence was found in a woman aged 25 to 39 with Graves' ophthalmopathy. The CDR3 spells CASSLQFGDSPLHF. CDR3 DNA sequence: TGTGCCAGCAGCCTCCAATTTGGGGATTCACCCCTCCACTTT.